What follows are 3 T cell receptor beta chains derived from one specimen sequenced in a study of CD8+CD57+ T cells in acquired aplastic anemia. Genomic DNA provided the template from which TCR beta VDJ and CDR3 profiles were obtained. TCRdb re-analysed the reads in MiXCR, keeping a single row per CDR3 protein. The sample gives about 190,000 distinct CDR3 sequences, approximately 50% of which show up once; about 17% is in the top ten. Sequenced input: sorted CD4+, CD8+, or CD8+CD57+ T cells (not recorded which) from PBMCs. These receptor sequences come from a human donor in good health, serving as a control.

The genes are TRBV7-2 and TRBJ2-5, with 10 bases matching TRBD1. V lost 5 bases, J lost 1 base, and 4 bases stayed unmatched. The CDR3 spans 15 residues. Germline V gene data show CDR1 as SGHTA and CDR2 as FQGNSA. The CDR3 DNA reads as TGTGCCAGCAGCCCGGGACAGGGGACCCAAGAGACCCAGTACTTC. Its protein product is CASSPGQGTQETQYF.

This clonotype was observed a few times. The junction and the germline gene differ at one end; a read error may be behind it. The chain is built from TRBV10-2 and TRBJ1-2; 10 nucleotides line up with TRBD1. This CDR3 has 16 residues. CDR1 and CDR2 (germline): WSHSY, SAAADI. The CDR3: CASNAGTGAWYYGYTF. CDR3 bases: TGCGCCAGCAACGCCGGGACAGGGGCATGGTACTATGGCTACACCTTT.

This chain joins TRBV7-6 and TRBJ2-5, with 7 bases matching TRBD2. The CDR3 spans 17 residues. CDR1 and CDR2 (germline): SGHVS, FNYEAQ. V dropped 3 bases and J dropped 3; count of bases not matched to a gene: 13. CDR3 amino acids: CASSLRGTTVGKETQYF. DNA of the CDR3: TGTGCCAGCAGCTTGAGAGGGACTACAGTCGGCAAAGAGACCCAGTACTTC.